These 30 T cell receptor beta chains originate from one sample sequenced in a study of vaccination effects on CD4 cells after COVID-19. Expansion of antigen-specific CD4+ T cells with viral peptide pools was carried out by the ViraFEST assay before sequencing. Subsequent to a culture period of about ten days, CD4+ T cells were isolated. Repertoires were generated with immunoSEQ multiplex PCR, while TCRdb's copy carries only in-frame clones and drops some. The sample has around 83,000 clones, roughly four fifths seen once. These TCRs are of unknown antigen specificity. This specimen consisted of CD4+ T cells from PBMCs cultured with HCoV-229E spike peptides, obtained before COVID-19 vaccination. The origin of the receptors is a human donor who received a COVID-19 vaccine.

The chain recombines TRBV20-1 with TRBJ1-6, with D unresolved. The ends were cut back, 3 bases at V and 3 bases at J, with 9 bases in the middle. CDR1 is DFQATT, CDR2 SNEGSKA, per germline (reference sequence). This CDR3 spans 14 amino acids. CDR3 nucleotide sequence: TGCAGTGCTAGTGTAGGGCACTATAATTCACCCCTCCACTTT. The encoded protein is CSASVGHYNSPLHF.

The V call is TRBV5-1, the J call TRBJ2-5; 10 nucleotides agree with TRBD1. Unmatched junction bases numbered 5, after V lost 1 base and J lost 2 bases. The CDR3 has 16 residues. The germline V gene has CDR1 SGHRS and CDR2 YFSETQ. The CDR3 DNA is TGCGCCAGCAGCTTGTTAGGACAGGGGGATCAAGAGACCCAGTACTTC. Translation: CASSLLGQGDQETQYF.

The gene calls are TRBV5-4 and TRBJ2-5, with D perhaps assigned TRBD1 or TRBD2 (5 bases each). The CDR3 runs 15 residues. Germline V lookup: CDR1 SGHNT, CDR2 YYREEE (reference sequence). V was shortened by 4 bases and J by 1 base, with 14 bases between the two germline ends. The CDR3: CASSKPGRFQETQYF. DNA for the CDR3: TGTGCCAGCAGCAAACCGGGACGGTTCCAAGAGACCCAGTACTTC.

The table lists this clone with a few counts. The chain has TRBV2 and TRBJ1-2, with 7 bases aligning to TRBD1. Germline CDR1 reads SNHLY; CDR2 reads FYNNEI. This CDR3 spans 13 amino acids. J gave up 8 bases and V 6 bases, and 9 bases lay outside the gene matches. CDR3 bases: TGTGCCAGCAGGGAACAGGGGACATACGGCTACACCTTC. It encodes CASREQGTYGYTF.

The chain uses TRBV23-1 and TRBJ2-1; 10 nucleotides align to TRBD2. TRBV23-1 is reported as an ORF; its role is uncertain. The CDR3 is 16 amino acids. V lost 8 bases, J lost 6 bases, and 13 bases stayed unmatched. The CDR3 sequence: CASQRGGSSPPNEQFF. The CDR3 bases are TGCGCCAGCCAGCGGGGGGGTAGTAGCCCCCCCAATGAGCAGTTCTTC.

This clone has just one count. This chain joins TRBV28 and TRBJ2-3; 12 nucleotides line up with TRBD2. CDR3 size: 16 residues. CDR1 and CDR2 from the germline V gene are MDHEN and SYDVKM. The junction had 4 bases not matched to a gene; V was cut back by 2 bases and J by 4 bases. In DNA form, the CDR3 reads TGTGCCAGCAGTTTAACTAGCGGGGGGAATGCAGATACGCAGTATTTT. Encoded protein: CASSLTSGGNADTQYF.

The J gene is TRBJ1-2, the V gene TRBV24-1; possibly TRBD1 for D (5 bases). Germline CDR1 KGHDR, CDR2 SFDVKD. The length of the CDR3 is 13 residues. V shed 4 bases and J shed 11 bases, with 16 bases lying between them. DNA of the CDR3: TGTGCCACCAGTGAGTCGACTAACAGGCGGTACACCTTC. Translation: CATSESTNRRYTF.

The V gene is TRBV24-1, the J gene TRBJ1-2; no firm D call. V was pared by 5 bases and J by 5 bases, with 8 bases between. The CDR3 runs 12 residues. Per germline, CDR1 KGHDR and CDR2 SFDVKD. The CDR3 region is CATSVVGYGYTF. For the CDR3, the DNA is TGTGCCACCAGTGTCGTGGGTTATGGCTACACCTTC.

The chain is built from TRBV19 and TRBJ2-4; D is perhaps TRBD2 (6 bases). This CDR3 spans 17 amino acids. Trimming pared 3 bases from V and 0 bases from J, leaving 15 bases between. Germline lookup yields CDR1 LNHDA and CDR2 SQIVND (reference sequence). The CDR3 coding sequence is TGTGCCAGTAGTATGAATCGGGGGACTTTAGCCAAAAACATTCAGTACTTC. Its protein product is CASSMNRGTLAKNIQYF.

The rearrangement uses TRBV6-6 and TRBJ2-5; the match to TRBD2 covers 7 bases. Germline V gene data show CDR1 as MNHNY and CDR2 as SVGAGI (reference sequence). V trimming: 4 bases; J trimming: 3 bases; junction bases outside the gene matches: 11. CDR3 length: 16 amino acids. The CDR3 spells CASSFFIRAGEETQYF. The CDR3 DNA follows: TGTGCCAGCAGTTTTTTCATTAGGGCGGGGGAAGAGACCCAGTACTTC.

Points on this clone: The conserved phenylalanine or tryptophan normally closing the CDR3 is absent here, so this likely arose from a read error. The DNA is omitted, as the CDR3 cannot be located on it reliably, and the CDR3 follows TCRdb's listing. CDR3 loop: CASSSSGTQGL. The chain has TRBV28 and TRBJ1-2. The CDR3 comprises 11 residues, both ends counted. In germline, CDR1 is MDHEN, CDR2 SYDVKM.

The chain joins TRBV18 to TRBJ1-5; D ambiguous. Germline CDR1 KGHSH, CDR2 LQKENI. The V end lost 3 bases, the J end lost 4 bases, and 10 bases lay between the germline ends. The CDR3 is 14 amino acids. The CDR3 reads CASSPPGSNQPQHF. CDR3 in DNA: TGTGCCAGCTCACCCCCGGGAAGTAATCAGCCCCAGCATTTT.

The gene calls are TRBV5-1 and TRBJ2-5; TRBD1 might be the D (6 bases). This CDR3 has 15 residues. Germline V CDR1 and CDR2: SGHRS, YFSETQ. The V end was cut by 0 bases, the J end by 5 bases, with 14 bases between. CDR3 sequence: CASSLAQGNVETQYF. Written as DNA, the CDR3 is TGCGCCAGCAGCTTGGCTCAGGGGAATGTGGAGACCCAGTACTTC. The full variable domain, with the rest looked up from reference TRBV5-1 and TRBJ2-5, is KAGVTQTPRYLIKTRGQQVTLSCSPISGHRSVSWYQQTPGQGLQFLFEYFSETQRNKGNFPGRFSGRQFSNSRSEMNVSTLELGDSALYLCASSLAQGNVETQYFGPGTRLLVL.

The table lists this clone with a count of one. J is TRBJ1-6 and V is TRBV5-4, with D unclear. There are 14 residues in the CDR3. Trimming stripped 9 bases from V and 6 bases from J, with 16 bases between. Germline lookup yields CDR1 SGHNT and CDR2 YYREEE (reference sequence). The CDR3 bases are TGTGCCACCCATCGGGGAGCTGTTAATTCACCCCTCCACTTT. This translates into CATHRGAVNSPLHF.

This clone was found a few times. The V and J genes are TRBV3-1 (or the pseudogene TRBV3-2) and TRBJ1-3; a weak D match, TRBD1 (6 bases). V shed 4 bases and J shed 14 bases, with 24 bases lying between them. This CDR3 contains 15 residues. Germline V gene lookup returns CDR1 LGHDT and CDR2 YNNKEL (reference sequence). The chain's CDR3 is CASSLNPDRRLRVYF. DNA of the CDR3: TGTGCCAGCAGCCTCAACCCGGACAGACGGCTCAGGGTATATTTT.

The chain combines TRBV5-1 with TRBJ1-2; 9 bases fit TRBD1. Germline V lookup: CDR1 SGHRS, CDR2 YFSETQ. The trim removed 5 bases at V and 7 bases at J, leaving 9 bases unmatched. The CDR3 runs to 14 residues. CDR3 DNA: TGCGCCAGCAGATATACAGGGGGCGCGGGTGGCTACACCTTC. Amino acid sequence: CASRYTGGAGGYTF.

The V and J genes are TRBV5-5 and TRBJ1-2, with 7 bases aligning to TRBD1. CDR1 is SGHKS, CDR2 YYEKEE, per germline (reference sequence). The CDR3 extends over 13 amino acids. The J segment lost 4 bases and the V segment lost 3 bases, leaving 3 bases of the junction unmatched. CDR3 sequence: CASSSGQVYGYTF. The DNA of the CDR3 is TGTGCCAGCAGCTCTGGACAGGTCTATGGCTACACCTTC.

V is TRBV2 and J is TRBJ2-3; 8 nucleotides match TRBD2. The CDR3 totals 16 residues. V lost 8 bases and J lost 5; bases outside the gene matches: 15. Looked up from germline, CDR1 is SNHLY and CDR2 is FYNNEI. The CDR3 DNA reads as TGTGCCAGCGGTTCCGTGGGAGCGGGGGCGGAAGATACGCAGTATTTT. Its translation: CASGSVGAGAEDTQYF.

J is TRBJ1-2 and V is TRBV3-1 (or the pseudogene TRBV3-2); TRBD1 agrees at 9 bases. From germline, CDR1 is LGHDT and CDR2 YNNKEL (reference sequence). J gave up 6 bases and V 4 bases, and 6 bases lay outside the gene matches. The length of the CDR3 is 14 residues. The CDR3 coding sequence is TGTGCCAGCAGCCTACAGGGGGCTATGGATGGCTACACCTTC. Protein product: CASSLQGAMDGYTF.

The rearrangement joins TRBV19 to TRBJ2-1, with 8 bases aligning to TRBD2. Germline V CDR1 and CDR2: LNHDA, SQIVND (reference sequence). Germline trimming cut 7 bases from V and 2 bases from J; bases unmatched to any gene: 7. The CDR3 has 15 residues. The DNA for the CDR3 is TGTGCCAGTATCCCCGGGGGGGTCCCCTACAATGAGCAGTTCTTC. Its protein is CASIPGGVPYNEQFF.

V is TRBV19 and J is TRBJ1-5, with D possibly being TRBD1 (5 bases). CDR1 LNHDA and CDR2 SQIVND come from the germline V gene (reference sequence). V lost 6 bases, J lost 4 bases, and 10 bases lay in between. This CDR3 region has 13 residues. The CDR3 region is CASSGTANQPQHF. Here the CDR3 DNA reads TGTGCCAGTAGCGGGACCGCGAATCAGCCCCAGCATTTT.

The chain is built from TRBV7-9 and TRBJ1-3; no firm D call. Germline V CDR1 and CDR2: SEHNR, FQNEAQ (reference sequence). Trimming removed 11 bases at V and 0 bases at J, with 11 bases between. This CDR3 region has 13 residues. The CDR3 DNA reads TGTGCCGCCGGACGGCACTCTGGAAACACCATATATTTT. Translation gives CAAGRHSGNTIYF.

The chain employs TRBV2 and TRBJ2-7; D possibly corresponds to TRBD2 (6 bases). V was clipped by 6 bases and J by 0 bases, with 9 bases between them. CDR1 is SNHLY and CDR2 is FYNNEI in the germline V gene. The CDR3 totals 13 residues. The CDR3 DNA reads TGTGCCAGCAGCGGGACTGACTCCTACGAGCAGTACGTC. Its protein product is CASSGTDSYEQYV.

J is TRBJ2-3 and V is TRBV7-8; D call uncertain. V lost 1 base, J lost 1 base, and 9 bases lay in between. This CDR3 region has 15 residues. Germline V gene lookup returns CDR1 SGHVS and CDR2 FQNEAQ. Here the CDR3 reads CASSLGPTGTDTQYF. The CDR3 nucleotides are TGTGCCAGCAGCTTAGGTCCCACGGGCACAGATACGCAGTATTTT.

The chain uses TRBV5-4 and TRBJ1-2, with 7 bases that match TRBD1. The germline gives CDR1 SGHNT, CDR2 YYREEE (reference sequence). There are 13 residues in the CDR3. The J segment lost 3 bases and the V segment lost 2 bases, leaving 1 base of the junction unmatched. CDR3 coding DNA: TGTGCCAGCAGCTTAGGGACAGACTATGGCTACACCTTC. Protein product: CASSLGTDYGYTF.

V is TRBV24-1 and J is TRBJ1-5; 8 nucleotides agree with TRBD1. The V gene end was trimmed by 4 bases and the J gene end by 5 bases; junction bases not matched to a gene: 9. Germline V gives CDR1 KGHDR, CDR2 SFDVKD. The CDR3 length is 16 residues. Written as DNA, the CDR3 is TGTGCCACCAGTGACCCCGGGACAGGCGGAGATCAGCCCCAGCATTTT. Translating gives CATSDPGTGGDQPQHF.

The V gene is TRBV30, the J gene TRBJ2-5, with no clear D. V lost 2 bases and J lost 3, with 10 bases in between. CDR3 length equals 13 residues. Germline V gives CDR1 GTSNPN, CDR2 SVGIG (reference sequence). CDR3 protein: CAWSIQAKETQYF. The CDR3 DNA follows: TGTGCCTGGAGTATTCAGGCCAAAGAGACCCAGTACTTC.

The chain couples TRBV19 to TRBJ2-6; unclear D gene. Germline CDR1 is LNHDA and CDR2 is SQIVND (reference sequence). V was clipped by 3 bases and J by 4 bases, with 10 bases between them. There are 15 residues in the CDR3. DNA for the CDR3: TGTGCCAGTAGTATCCCCGGGTTAGGGGCCAACGTCCTGACTTTC. Translating gives CASSIPGLGANVLTF.

CDR3 residues: CASRRGGSTDTQYF. CDR3 nucleotides: TGTGCCAGCAGACGGGGAGGGAGCACAGATACGCAGTATTTT. The V call is TRBV5-4, the J call TRBJ2-3, with 7 nucleotides matching TRBD2. CDR3 size: 14 residues. The V segment lost 5 bases and the J segment 0 bases; nucleotides outside the gene matches: 3. Germline assignment: CDR1 SGHNT and CDR2 YYREEE (reference sequence).

This sequence joins TRBV18 and TRBJ1-4; D is uncertain. The V gene's germline CDR1 is KGHSH and CDR2 LQKENI. This CDR3 region has 16 residues. V gave up 2 bases and J gave up 0 bases, with 10 bases separating them. DNA of the CDR3: TGTGCCAGCTCACCAGGGATGGGTGCAACTAATGAAAAACTGTTTTTT. It translates to CASSPGMGATNEKLFF.